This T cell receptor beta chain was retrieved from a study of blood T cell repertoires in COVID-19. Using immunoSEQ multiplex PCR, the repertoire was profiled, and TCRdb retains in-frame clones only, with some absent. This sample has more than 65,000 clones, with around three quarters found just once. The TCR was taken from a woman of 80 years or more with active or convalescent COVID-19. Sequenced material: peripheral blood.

The CDR3 region has the DNA TGTGCCAGCAGTCTGACAGGGGGAGATACGCAGTATTTT. Its protein product is CASSLTGGDTQYF. The V gene is TRBV6-4, the J gene TRBJ2-3, with TRBD1 matching 9 bases. V dropped 5 bases and J dropped 5; count of bases not matched to a gene: 2. In germline, CDR1 is MRHNA, CDR2 SNTAGT. CDR3 length equals 13 residues.